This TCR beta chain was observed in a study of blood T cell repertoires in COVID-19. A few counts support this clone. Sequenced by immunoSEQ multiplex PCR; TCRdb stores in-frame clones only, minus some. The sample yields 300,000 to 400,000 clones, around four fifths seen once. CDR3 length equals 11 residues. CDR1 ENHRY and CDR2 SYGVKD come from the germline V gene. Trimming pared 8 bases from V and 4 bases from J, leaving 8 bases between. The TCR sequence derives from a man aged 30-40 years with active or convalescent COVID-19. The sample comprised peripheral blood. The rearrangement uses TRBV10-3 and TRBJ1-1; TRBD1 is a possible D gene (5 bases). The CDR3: CAIRGGTEAFF. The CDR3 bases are TGTGCCATCCGGGGGGGCACTGAAGCTTTCTTT.